The T cell receptor (beta chain) under discussion was sequenced for a study of cytomegalovirus exposure and HLA in healthy donors. To note about this clone: What it binds is not known.

Germline CDR1 reads SGHRS; CDR2 reads YFSETQ. This CDR3 contains 12 residues. The ends were cut back, 3 bases at V and 3 bases at J, with 4 bases in the middle. Vbeta (60) and Jbeta (13) primers were used in the PCR. The repertoire was sequenced with immunoSEQ multiplex PCR; TCRdb's copy has only in-frame clones and lacks some. Of roughly 160,000 clones listed, about four fifths were seen once; the top ten hold 1%. Study results and limitations: In vitro work confirmed that a few CMV-associated chains recognize CMV antigens. Serostatus for CMV was the only available immune exposure information. Most of the TCR beta V segments (in an earlier analysis) were productive either about 90% or about 30% of the time.

V and J are TRBV5-1 and TRBJ2-1; no reliable D call. This sequence originates from a woman in her forties or fifties in good health and CMV-seropositive. The material sequenced was PBMCs. The CDR3, as DNA: TGCGCCAGCAGCTCCCTCTACAATGAGCAGTTCTTC. As protein: CASSSLYNEQFF. Together with reference TRBV5-1 and TRBJ2-1, the CDR3 gives the full variable domain: KAGVTQTPRYLIKTRGQQVTLSCSPISGHRSVSWYQQTPGQGLQFLFEYFSETQRNKGNFPGRFSGRQFSNSRSEMNVSTLELGDSALYLCASSSLYNEQFFGPGTRLTVL.